The sequence of this T cell receptor (beta chain) was determined in a study of breast tumors, draining lymph nodes, adjacent tissues. The CDR3 has 14 amino acids. The J segment lost 7 bases and the V segment lost 6 bases, leaving 8 bases of the junction unmatched. Germline lookup yields CDR1 SNHLY and CDR2 FYNNEI. A note on this clonotype: Its specificity is unknown.

Study-wide results and limits: Tumor and nontumor repertoires were significantly more similar in luminal-like than in basal-like breast cancer. Data only fit, rather than demonstrated, lymph node origin of most tumor T cells. The data were judged consistent with most tumor T cells coming from lymph node and expanding in tumor. Tumor TCR diversity was below lymph nodes but above nontumor tissue.

TCRdb reprocessed the multiplex PCR reads with MiXCR, giving one entry per CDR3 protein. This sample has 20,000 to 25,000 distinct CDR3 sequences, with 50% to 75% found just once. The TCR originated in a female donor with breast cancer. Some clones in this sample may be carry-over from other donors' samples. The specimen sequenced was tumor-adjacent breast tissue. The chain carries TRBV2 and TRBJ1-5; 8 nucleotides match TRBD1. CDR3 residues: CASRGTGEKQPQHF. In DNA, the CDR3 is TGTGCCAGCAGGGGGACAGGAGAGAAGCAGCCCCAGCATTTT.